These T cell receptor beta chains were read from a single sample in a study of T cells in Graves' hyperthyroidism and ophthalmopathy. Each CDR3 protein gets one entry after TCRdb re-called the multiplex PCR reads with MiXCR. The table shows about 350,000 distinct CDR3 sequences, with over 11% occurring only once. Sequenced material: blood. These receptors all stem from a woman in her thirties with Graves' hyperthyroidism. The CDR3 runs from the conserved cysteine through the conserved F or W. Each record gives: CDR3 protein, CDR3 DNA, J gene, clone size, V gene, D gene. D genes are given only for firm matches. Clone size appears in some rows only: once, few, many, or a class for an expanded clone.

CASTGGARYGYTF	TGTGCCAGCACGGGGGGCGCTAGGTATGGCTACACCTTC	TRBJ1-2	many	TRBV6-1	-
CASSLVTLNNEQFF	TGTGCCAGCAGCTTAGTAACACTAAATAATGAGCAGTTCTTC	TRBJ2-1	many	TRBV7-8	-
CASGLNLNTEAFF	TGTGCTAGTGGACTAAACTTGAACACTGAAGCTTTCTTT	TRBJ1-1	many	TRBV12-5	-
CASAQGQLQETQYF	TGTGCCAGCGCCCAGGGACAGCTCCAAGAGACCCAGTACTTC	TRBJ2-5	few	TRBV9	TRBD1
CASRATRDGGYTF	TGTGCCAGCAGGGCTACCAGGGATGGGGGCTACACCTTC	TRBJ1-2	many	TRBV7-2	-
CASSASWAGLTTGTQYF	TGTGCCAGCAGCGCCTCATGGGCGGGTCTAACCACAGGAACGCAGTATTTT	TRBJ2-3	-	TRBV9	-
CASVEGEWTGELFF	TGCGCCAGCGTCGAAGGGGAGTGGACCGGGGAGCTGTTTTTT	TRBJ2-2	many	TRBV10-2	-
CASRPGLAGDETQYF	TGTGCCAGCAGGCCCGGACTAGCGGGAGATGAGACCCAGTACTTC	TRBJ2-5	many	TRBV12-3/TRBV12-4	TRBD2
CASSPTSTGAGNTIYF	TGTGCCAGCAGTCCGACCAGTACAGGTGCAGGAAACACCATATATTTT	TRBJ1-3	few	TRBV7-2	-
CAISEAPGDTQYF	TGTGCCATCAGTGAGGCTCCGGGGGATACGCAGTATTTT	TRBJ2-3	-	TRBV10-3	-
CASSNRRREQRQYF	TGTGCCAGCAGCAATCGTAGGAGGGAGCAAAGGCAGTACTTC	TRBJ2-7	-	TRBV7-2	-